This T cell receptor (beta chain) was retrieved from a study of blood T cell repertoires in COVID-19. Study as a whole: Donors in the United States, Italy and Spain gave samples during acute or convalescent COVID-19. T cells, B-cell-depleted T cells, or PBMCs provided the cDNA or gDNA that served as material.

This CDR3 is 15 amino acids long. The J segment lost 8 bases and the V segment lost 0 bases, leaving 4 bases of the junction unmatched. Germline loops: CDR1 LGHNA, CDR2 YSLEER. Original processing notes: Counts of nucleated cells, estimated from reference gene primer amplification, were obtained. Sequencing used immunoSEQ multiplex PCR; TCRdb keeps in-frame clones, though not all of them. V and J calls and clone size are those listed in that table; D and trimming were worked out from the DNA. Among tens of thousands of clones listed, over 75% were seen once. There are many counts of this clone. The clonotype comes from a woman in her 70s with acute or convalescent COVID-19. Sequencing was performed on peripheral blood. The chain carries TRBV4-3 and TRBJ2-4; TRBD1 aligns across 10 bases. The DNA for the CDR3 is TGCGCCAGCAGCCAAGATAGACAGGGGGCAGACATTCAGTACTTC. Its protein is CASSQDRQGADIQYF.